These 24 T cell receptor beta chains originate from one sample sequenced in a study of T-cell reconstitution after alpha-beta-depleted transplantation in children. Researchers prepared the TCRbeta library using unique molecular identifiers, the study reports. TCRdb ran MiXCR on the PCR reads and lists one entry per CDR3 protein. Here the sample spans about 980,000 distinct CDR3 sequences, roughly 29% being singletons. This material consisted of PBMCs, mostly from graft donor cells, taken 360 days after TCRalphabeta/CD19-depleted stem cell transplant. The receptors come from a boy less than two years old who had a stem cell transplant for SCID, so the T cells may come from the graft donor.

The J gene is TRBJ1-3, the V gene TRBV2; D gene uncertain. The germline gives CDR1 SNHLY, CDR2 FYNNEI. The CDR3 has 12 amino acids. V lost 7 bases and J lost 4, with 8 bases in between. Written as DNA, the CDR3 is TGTGCCAGCACCTCGATCGGAAACACCATATATTTT. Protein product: CASTSIGNTIYF.

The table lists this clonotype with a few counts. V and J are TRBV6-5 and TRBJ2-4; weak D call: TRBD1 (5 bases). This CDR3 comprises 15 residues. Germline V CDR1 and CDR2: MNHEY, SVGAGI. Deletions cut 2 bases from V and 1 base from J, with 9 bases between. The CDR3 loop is CASSYTAGAKNIQYF. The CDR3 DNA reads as TGTGCCAGCAGTTACACGGCAGGGGCCAAAAACATTCAGTACTTC.

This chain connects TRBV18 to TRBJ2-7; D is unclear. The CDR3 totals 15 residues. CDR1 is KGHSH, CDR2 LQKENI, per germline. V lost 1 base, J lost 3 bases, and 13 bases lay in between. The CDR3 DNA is TGTGCCAGCTCACCACGAGATTTCGGTCTCTACGAGCAGTACTTC. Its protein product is CASSPRDFGLYEQYF.

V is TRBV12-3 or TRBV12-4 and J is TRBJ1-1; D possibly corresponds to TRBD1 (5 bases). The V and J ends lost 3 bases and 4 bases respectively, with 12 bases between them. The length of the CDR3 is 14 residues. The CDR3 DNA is TGTGCCAGCAGTTTCGACGGGGGGTCCACTGAAGCTTTCTTT. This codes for CASSFDGGSTEAFF.

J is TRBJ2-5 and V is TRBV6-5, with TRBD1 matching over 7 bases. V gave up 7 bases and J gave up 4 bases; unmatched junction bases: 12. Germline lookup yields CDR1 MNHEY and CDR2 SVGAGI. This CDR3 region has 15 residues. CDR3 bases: TGTGCCAGCACTTCCTCCCGACAGGGAGTAGAGACCCAGTACTTC. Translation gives CASTSSRQGVETQYF.

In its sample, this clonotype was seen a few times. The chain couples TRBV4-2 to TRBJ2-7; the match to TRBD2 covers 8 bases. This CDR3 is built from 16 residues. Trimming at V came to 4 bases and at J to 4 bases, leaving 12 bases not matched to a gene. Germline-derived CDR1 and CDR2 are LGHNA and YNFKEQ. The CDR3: CASSPGGGQGLYEQYF. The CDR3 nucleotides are TGTGCCAGCAGCCCCGGGGGGGGCCAAGGGCTTTACGAGCAGTACTTC.

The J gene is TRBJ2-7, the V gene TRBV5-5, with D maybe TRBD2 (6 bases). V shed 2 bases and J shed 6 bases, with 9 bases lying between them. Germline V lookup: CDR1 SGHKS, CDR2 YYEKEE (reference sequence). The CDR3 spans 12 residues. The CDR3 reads CASSLGGFEQYF. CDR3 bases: TGTGCCAGCAGCTTAGGAGGGTTCGAGCAGTACTTC.

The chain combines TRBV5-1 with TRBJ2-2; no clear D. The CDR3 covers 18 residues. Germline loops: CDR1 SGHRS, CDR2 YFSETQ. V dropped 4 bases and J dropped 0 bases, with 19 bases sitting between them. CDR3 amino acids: CASSLGNGPFANTGELFF. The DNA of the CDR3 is TGCGCCAGCAGCCTGGGGAATGGGCCGTTCGCGAACACCGGGGAGCTGTTTTTT.

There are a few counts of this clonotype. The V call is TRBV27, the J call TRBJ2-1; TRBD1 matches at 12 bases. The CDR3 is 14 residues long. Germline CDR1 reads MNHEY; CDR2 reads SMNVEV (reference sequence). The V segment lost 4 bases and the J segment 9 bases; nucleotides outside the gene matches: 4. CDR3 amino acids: CASSWDRGLGEQFF. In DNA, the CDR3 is TGTGCCAGCAGTTGGGACAGGGGGCTAGGTGAGCAGTTCTTC.

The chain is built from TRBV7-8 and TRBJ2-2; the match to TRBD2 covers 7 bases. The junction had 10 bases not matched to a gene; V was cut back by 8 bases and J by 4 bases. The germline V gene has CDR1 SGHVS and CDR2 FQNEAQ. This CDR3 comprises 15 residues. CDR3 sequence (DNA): TGTGCCAGCTCGCTTCGGGGGGAACTCACCGGGGAGCTGTTTTTT. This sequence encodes CASSLRGELTGELFF.

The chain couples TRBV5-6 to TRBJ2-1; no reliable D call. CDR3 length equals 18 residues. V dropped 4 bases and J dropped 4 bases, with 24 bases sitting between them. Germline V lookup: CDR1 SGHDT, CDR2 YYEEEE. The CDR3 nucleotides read TGTGCCAGCAGCCCCGGAGTGGGAAACGACTTTAGGTACAATGAGCAGTTCTTC. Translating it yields CASSPGVGNDFRYNEQFF.

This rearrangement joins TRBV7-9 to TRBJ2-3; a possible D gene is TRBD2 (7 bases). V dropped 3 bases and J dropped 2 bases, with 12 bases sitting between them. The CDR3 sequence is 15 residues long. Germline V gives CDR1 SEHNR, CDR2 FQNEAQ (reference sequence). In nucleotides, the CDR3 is TGTGCCAGCAGCTTTCGGGGGGCCCCCACAGATACGCAGTATTTT. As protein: CASSFRGAPTDTQYF.

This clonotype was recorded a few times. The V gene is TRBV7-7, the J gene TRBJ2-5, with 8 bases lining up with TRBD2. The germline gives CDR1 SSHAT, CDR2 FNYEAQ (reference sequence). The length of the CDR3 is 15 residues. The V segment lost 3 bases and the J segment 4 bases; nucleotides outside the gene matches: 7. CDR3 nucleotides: TGTGCCAGCAGCTTTGCGGGGGGCGGCCCAGAGACCCAGTACTTC. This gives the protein CASSFAGGGPETQYF.

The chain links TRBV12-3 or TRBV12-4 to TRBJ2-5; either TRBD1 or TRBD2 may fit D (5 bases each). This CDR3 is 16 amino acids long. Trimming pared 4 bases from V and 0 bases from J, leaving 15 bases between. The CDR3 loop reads CASSSEGPGYQETQYF. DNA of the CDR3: TGTGCCAGCAGTTCCGAGGGGCCAGGGTACCAAGAGACCCAGTACTTC.

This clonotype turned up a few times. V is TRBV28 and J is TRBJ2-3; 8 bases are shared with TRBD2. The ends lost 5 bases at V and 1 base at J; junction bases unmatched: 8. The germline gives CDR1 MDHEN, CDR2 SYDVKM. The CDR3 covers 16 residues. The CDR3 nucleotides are TGTGCCAGCAGTGCCCTTAGCGGGGCGGGCACAGATACGCAGTATTTT. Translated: CASSALSGAGTDTQYF.

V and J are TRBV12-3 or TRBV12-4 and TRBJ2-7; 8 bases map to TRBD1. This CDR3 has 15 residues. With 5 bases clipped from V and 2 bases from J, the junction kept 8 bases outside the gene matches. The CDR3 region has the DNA TGTGCCAGCAGTCCTGGGACAGGTCAAGCCTACGAGCAGTACTTC. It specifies CASSPGTGQAYEQYF.

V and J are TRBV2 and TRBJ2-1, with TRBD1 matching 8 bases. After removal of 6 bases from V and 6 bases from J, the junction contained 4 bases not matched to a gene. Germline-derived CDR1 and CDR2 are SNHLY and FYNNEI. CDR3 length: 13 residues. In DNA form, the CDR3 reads TGTGCCAGCAGAGACAGGGGAGTCAATGAGCAGTTCTTC. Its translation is CASRDRGVNEQFF. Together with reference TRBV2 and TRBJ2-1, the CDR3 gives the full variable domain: EPEVTQTPSHQVTQMGQEVILRCVPISNHLYFYWYRQILGQKVEFLVSFYNNEISEKSEIFDDQFSVERPDGSNFTLKIRSTKLEDSAMYFCASRDRGVNEQFFGPGTRLTVL.

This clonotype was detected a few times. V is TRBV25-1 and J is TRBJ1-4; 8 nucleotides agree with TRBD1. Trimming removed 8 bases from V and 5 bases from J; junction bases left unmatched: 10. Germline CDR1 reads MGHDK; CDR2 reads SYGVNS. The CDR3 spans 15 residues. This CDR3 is CASAKTGTGNEKLFF. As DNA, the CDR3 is TGTGCCAGCGCGAAAACCGGGACAGGAAATGAAAAACTGTTTTTT.

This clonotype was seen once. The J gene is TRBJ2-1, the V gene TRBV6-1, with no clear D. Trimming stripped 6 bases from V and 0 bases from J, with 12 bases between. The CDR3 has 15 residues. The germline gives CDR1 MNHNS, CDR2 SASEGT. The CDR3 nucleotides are TGTGCCAGCAGCCGTCCGTCGGCCTCCTACAATGAGCAGTTCTTC. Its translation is CASSRPSASYNEQFF.

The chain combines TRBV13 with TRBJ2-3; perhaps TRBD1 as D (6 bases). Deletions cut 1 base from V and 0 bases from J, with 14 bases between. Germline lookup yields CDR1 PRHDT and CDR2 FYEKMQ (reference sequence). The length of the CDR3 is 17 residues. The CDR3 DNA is TGTGCCAGCAGCTTAGAGCCGGGGCAGGGGAGCACAGATACGCAGTATTTT. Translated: CASSLEPGQGSTDTQYF.

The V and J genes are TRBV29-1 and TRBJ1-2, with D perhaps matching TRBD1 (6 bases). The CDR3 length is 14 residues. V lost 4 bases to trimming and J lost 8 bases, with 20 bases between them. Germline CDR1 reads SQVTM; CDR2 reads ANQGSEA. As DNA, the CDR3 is TGCAGCGTTGGATTCGGGGGCAGCCCCGAGGGCTACACCTTC. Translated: CSVGFGGSPEGYTF.

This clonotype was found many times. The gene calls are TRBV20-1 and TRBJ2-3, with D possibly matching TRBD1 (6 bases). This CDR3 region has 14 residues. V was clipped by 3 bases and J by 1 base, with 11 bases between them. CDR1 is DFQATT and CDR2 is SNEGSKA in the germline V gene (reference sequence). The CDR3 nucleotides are TGCAGTGCTAGGGTCGCAGGGGGCACAGATACGCAGTATTTT. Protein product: CSARVAGGTDTQYF.

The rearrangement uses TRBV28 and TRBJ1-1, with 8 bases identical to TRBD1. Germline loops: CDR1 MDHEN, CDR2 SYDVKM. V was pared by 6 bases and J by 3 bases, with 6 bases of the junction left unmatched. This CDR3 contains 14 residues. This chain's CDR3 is CASSSRTGHTEAFF. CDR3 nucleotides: TGTGCCAGCAGCTCAAGGACAGGGCACACTGAAGCTTTCTTT.

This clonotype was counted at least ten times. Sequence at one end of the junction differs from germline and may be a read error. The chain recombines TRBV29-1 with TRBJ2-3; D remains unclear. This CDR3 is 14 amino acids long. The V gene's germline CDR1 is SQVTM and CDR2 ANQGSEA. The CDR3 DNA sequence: TGCAGCGTCGAAGGCTTGGGGATTGCAGATACGCAGTATTTT. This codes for CSVEGLGIADTQYF.